The 16 T cell receptor beta chains listed next were all sequenced from one sample in a study of STAT5B mutations in CD4+ large granular lymphocyte leukemia. TCRdb's copy holds only in-frame clones and misses some; the assay was immunoSEQ multiplex PCR. This table holds 45,000 to 55,000 clones, about three quarters found once. Sequenced sample: CD4+ T cells from blood buffy coats. These receptors originate from a human donor in good health.

The chain couples TRBV11-1 to TRBJ2-7; TRBD1 matches at 10 bases. CDR3 length: 15 amino acids. Germline assignment: CDR1 SGHAT and CDR2 FQDESV (reference sequence). Trimming removed 3 bases from V and 7 bases from J; junction bases left unmatched: 9. This chain's CDR3 is CASSFSGTGVGEQYV. The CDR3 DNA is TGTGCCAGCAGCTTTTCCGGGACAGGGGTTGGGGAGCAGTACGTC.

The chain joins TRBV27 to TRBJ2-5; 8 bases align to TRBD2. Germline lookup yields CDR1 MNHEY and CDR2 SMNVEV (reference sequence). The CDR3 length is 17 residues. V lost 8 bases and J lost 1; bases outside the gene matches: 15. CDR3 bases: TGTGCCAGCTCCAAGAGGGGGGGGAGCGGGGGCCAAGAGACCCAGTACTTC. This gives the protein CASSKRGGSGGQETQYF.

This clone was recorded a few times. The chain is built from TRBV19 and TRBJ1-1; TRBD1 aligns across 10 bases. The germline CDR1 and CDR2 sequences are LNHDA and SQIVND (reference sequence). With 4 bases clipped from V and 6 bases from J, the junction kept 5 bases outside the gene matches. The CDR3 consists of 14 residues. For the CDR3, the DNA is TGTGCCAGTAGTACCGGGACAGGGGCCCCTGAAGCTTTCTTT. Protein: CASSTGTGAPEAFF.

The chain combines TRBV5-4 with TRBJ2-3; maybe TRBD1 (5 bases). The CDR3 runs 14 residues. Trimming took off 0 bases at V and 6 bases at J, with 11 bases between the two ends. Germline assignment: CDR1 SGHNT and CDR2 YYREEE (reference sequence). This CDR3 is CASSLDQGSDTQYF. CDR3 bases: TGTGCCAGCAGCTTGGACCAGGGAAGCGATACGCAGTATTTT.

The chain recombines TRBV6-5 with TRBJ1-2; D unresolved. Germline V gives CDR1 MNHEY, CDR2 SVGAGI. The CDR3 runs 12 residues. Trimming shortened V by 5 bases and J by 7 bases, and 11 bases separated the two germline ends. The CDR3 nucleotides are TGTGCCAGCAGTCGGCAGGATGGTGGCTACACCTTC. This translates into CASSRQDGGYTF.

The V gene is TRBV18, the J gene TRBJ2-3; no clear D. CDR1 and CDR2 (germline): KGHSH, LQKENI. The CDR3 contains 14 residues. V lost 5 bases and J 2 bases, leaving 11 bases between the germline ends. CDR3: CASSSSPHTDTQYF. The CDR3 DNA follows: TGTGCCAGCTCATCCTCTCCGCACACAGATACGCAGTATTTT.

V usage is TRBV19 and J usage is TRBJ1-1; 9 nucleotides match TRBD1. Germline V gives CDR1 LNHDA, CDR2 SQIVND (reference sequence). Trimming took 8 bases from V and 4 from J; bases not matched to a gene: 8. The CDR3 contains 14 residues. CDR3 residues: CASEGTGKGTEAFF. In DNA form, the CDR3 reads TGTGCCAGTGAGGGGACAGGGAAGGGCACTGAAGCTTTCTTT.

This rearrangement joins TRBV23-1 to TRBJ2-1, with 8 bases lining up with TRBD1. TRBV23-1 is noted as an ORF with a role that remains uncertain. V lost 6 bases, J lost 2 bases, and 6 bases stayed unmatched. This CDR3 has 15 amino acids. In DNA form, the CDR3 reads TGCGCCAGCAGGTCCGGGACAGGCGCCTACAATGAGCAGTTCTTC. This encodes CASRSGTGAYNEQFF.

CDR3 residues: CAISESFVRHQGNTQYF. In DNA form, the CDR3 reads TGTGCCATCAGTGAGTCGTTCGTAAGACATCAGGGGAATACGCAGTATTTT. The chain is built from TRBV10-3 and TRBJ2-3; D is perhaps TRBD1 (6 bases). The CDR3 covers 17 residues. Trimming pared 0 bases from V and 7 bases from J, leaving 20 bases between. Germline CDR1 reads ENHRY; CDR2 reads SYGVKD.

The V gene is TRBV5-1, the J gene TRBJ2-7; D is ambiguous. Per the germline V gene, CDR1 is SGHRS and CDR2 is YFSETQ. The CDR3 is made up of 14 amino acids. Trimming shortened V by 2 bases and J by 1 base, and 10 bases separated the two germline ends. This CDR3 reads CASSFQDPSYEQYF. The CDR3 DNA sequence: TGCGCCAGCAGCTTTCAGGACCCTTCCTACGAGCAGTACTTC.

This clone was recorded a few times. This chain links TRBV21-1 with TRBJ1-2. TRBV21-1 is a pseudogene locus. There are 13 residues in the CDR3. The CDR3 is CAGLRRVLYGYTF. The CDR3 DNA sequence: TGTGCCGGACTCAGGAGGGTCCTCTATGGCTACACCTTC.

This rearrangement joins TRBV6-1 to TRBJ2-3; D possibly corresponds to TRBD2 (7 bases). Trimming removed 3 bases at V and 2 bases at J, with 15 bases between. Germline lookup yields CDR1 MNHNS and CDR2 SASEGT. The CDR3 contains 16 residues. CDR3 DNA: TGTGCCAGCAGTGAGACCGGGGGGCTAGCCACAGATACGCAGTATTTT. Translated, it gives CASSETGGLATDTQYF.

The rearrangement joins TRBV29-1 to TRBJ2-3, with D perhaps TRBD1 or TRBD2 (6 bases each). In germline, CDR1 is SQVTM, CDR2 ANQGSEA. V was clipped by 6 bases and J by 2 bases, with 15 bases between them. This CDR3 contains 14 residues. In nucleotides, the CDR3 is TGCAGCGTGAGGGTAGGGGGGTCCACAGATACGCAGTATTTT. Its protein is CSVRVGGSTDTQYF.

This rearrangement joins TRBV6-5 to TRBJ1-2, with 7 bases matching TRBD1. Germline values: CDR1 MNHEY, CDR2 SVGAGI. This CDR3 region has 12 residues. J gave up 5 bases and V 6 bases, and 3 bases lay outside the gene matches. CDR3 region: CASRTGNYGYTF. The CDR3 DNA reads TGTGCCAGCAGGACAGGGAATTATGGCTACACCTTC.

The V and J genes are TRBV5-4 and TRBJ2-5, with 10 nucleotides matching TRBD2. Trimming removed 3 bases from V and 4 bases from J; junction bases left unmatched: 6. CDR3 size: 15 residues. CDR1 and CDR2 from the germline V gene are SGHNT and YYREEE (reference sequence). CDR3 sequence (DNA): TGTGCCAGCAGCTCAAGCGGGGGGGCCGGAGAGACCCAGTACTTC. Its protein is CASSSSGGAGETQYF.

CDR3 region: CASSPEPKGFYGYTF. CDR3 coding DNA: TGTGCCAGCTCACCAGAACCCAAAGGGTTCTATGGCTACACCTTC. V usage is TRBV18 and J usage is TRBJ1-2, with D uncertain. V lost 2 bases and J 4 bases, leaving 14 bases between the germline ends. The CDR3 runs 15 residues. Per the germline V gene, CDR1 is KGHSH and CDR2 is LQKENI.